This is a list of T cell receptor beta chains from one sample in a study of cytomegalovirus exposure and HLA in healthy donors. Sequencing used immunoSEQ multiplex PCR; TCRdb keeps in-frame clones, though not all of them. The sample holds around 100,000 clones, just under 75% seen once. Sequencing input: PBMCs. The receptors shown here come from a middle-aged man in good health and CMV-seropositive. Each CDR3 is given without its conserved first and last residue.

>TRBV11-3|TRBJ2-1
ASSLPGGAGNEQF
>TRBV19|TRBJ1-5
ASSIGTGRNQPQH
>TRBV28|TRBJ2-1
ASSPRSDSYNEQF
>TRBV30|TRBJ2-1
AWSWEGHEQF
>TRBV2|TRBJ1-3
ASTGGLAGNTIY
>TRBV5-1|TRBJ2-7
ASSSGLALYEQY
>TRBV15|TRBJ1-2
ATSQGQNYGYT
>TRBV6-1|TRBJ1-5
ASSDPDRSRGNNQPQH
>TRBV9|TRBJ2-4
ASSASASAAKNIQY
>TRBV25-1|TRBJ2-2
ASNSDTDTGELF
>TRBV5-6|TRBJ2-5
ASSGAQGLRETQY
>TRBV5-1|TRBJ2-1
ASSRRSGGRDNEQF
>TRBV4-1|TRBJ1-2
ASSQEVEGTGYT
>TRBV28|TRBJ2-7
ASTLTGTGMNEQY
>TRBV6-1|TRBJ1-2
ASSPDREYGYT
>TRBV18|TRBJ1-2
ASSPTEGGGYT
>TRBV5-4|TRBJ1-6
ASSLRGSSYNSPLH
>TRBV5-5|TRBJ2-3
ASSSRGQDTQY
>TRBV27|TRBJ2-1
ASSPQREGYNEQF
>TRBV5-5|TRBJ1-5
ASSWTGDQPQH
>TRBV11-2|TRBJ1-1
ASSLVGGGMNTEAF
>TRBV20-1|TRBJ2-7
SGLLREQY
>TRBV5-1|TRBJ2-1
ASSLNWWAEGTSGANNEQF
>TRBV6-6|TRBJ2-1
AALGLYNEQF
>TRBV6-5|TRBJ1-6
ASSPGFPPLH
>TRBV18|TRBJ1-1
ASSPDRVNTEAF
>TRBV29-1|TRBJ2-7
SATGGRGGEQY
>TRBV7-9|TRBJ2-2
ASSSFYGPNTGELF
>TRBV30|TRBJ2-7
AWSVPGTSSYEQY
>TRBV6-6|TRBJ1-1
ASSYRTGNTEAF
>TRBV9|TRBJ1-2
ASSVAKQGKEEDTYGYT
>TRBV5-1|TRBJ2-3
ASSLGSLAGWGTDTQY
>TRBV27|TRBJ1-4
ASSLGRGANEKLF
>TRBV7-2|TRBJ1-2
ASSLGPYRGNGYT
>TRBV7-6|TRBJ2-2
ASSLEAGSSTGELF
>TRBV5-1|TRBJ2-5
ASSPGTTTGYQETQY
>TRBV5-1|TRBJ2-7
ASSLAPGQESYEQY
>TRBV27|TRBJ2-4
ASSLDRGENIQY
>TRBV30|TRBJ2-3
AWRKSGSTDTQY
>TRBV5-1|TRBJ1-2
ASSITGTGNYGYT
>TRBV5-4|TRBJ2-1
ASSLGQGTYNEQF
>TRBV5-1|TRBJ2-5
ASRVAGGSEETQY
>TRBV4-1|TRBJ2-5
ASSQDWGTGGLEETQY
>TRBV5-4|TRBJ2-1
ASGGSGRGMGAYNEQF
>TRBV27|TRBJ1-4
ASSPGSIPSEKLF
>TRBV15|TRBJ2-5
ATSRVRGLAGGETQY
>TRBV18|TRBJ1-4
ASSPGGLNEKLF
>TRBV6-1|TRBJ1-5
ASSEELQPQH
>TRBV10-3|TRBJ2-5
AIRPKGGEETQY
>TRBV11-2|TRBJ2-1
ASSLEQMGSYNEQF